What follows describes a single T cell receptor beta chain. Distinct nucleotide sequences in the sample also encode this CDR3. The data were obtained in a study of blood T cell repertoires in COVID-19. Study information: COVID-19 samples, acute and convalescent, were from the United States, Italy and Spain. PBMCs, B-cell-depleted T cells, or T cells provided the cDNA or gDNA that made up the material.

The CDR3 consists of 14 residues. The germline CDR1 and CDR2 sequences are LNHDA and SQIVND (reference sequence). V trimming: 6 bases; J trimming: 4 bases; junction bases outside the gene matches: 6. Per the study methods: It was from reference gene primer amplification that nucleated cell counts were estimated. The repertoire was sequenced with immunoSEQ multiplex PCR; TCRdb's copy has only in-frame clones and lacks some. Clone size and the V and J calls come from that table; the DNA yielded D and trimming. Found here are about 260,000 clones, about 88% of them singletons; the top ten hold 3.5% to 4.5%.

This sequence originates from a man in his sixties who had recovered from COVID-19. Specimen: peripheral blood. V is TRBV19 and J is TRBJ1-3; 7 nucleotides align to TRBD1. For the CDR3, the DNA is TGTGCCAGTAGACGACAGGGAGCCGGAAACACCATATATTTT. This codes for CASRRQGAGNTIYF.